Each of the 10 T cell receptor beta chains below was sequenced from the same sample in a study of blood T cells in healthy people across ages. Primed by a sample-barcoded 5' primer and a J-beta primer mix, a second PCR proceeded for about 6 to 11 cycles. TCRdb re-called the 5' RACE reads with MiXCR, one entry per CDR3 protein. The repertoire holds 600,000 to 850,000 distinct CDR3 sequences, with roughly 25% as singletons. A further study also used this sample, focusing on T cells of mothers and their children.

The sample taken for sequencing was blood. The receptors were gathered from a boy aged 10-17 years in good health.

This clonotype was detected ten times or more. CDR3 residues: CASSSFAGLDNEKLFF. The CDR3 region has the DNA TGCGCCAGCAGCTCGTTCGCGGGTCTCGATAATGAAAAACTGTTTTTT. This rearrangement joins TRBV5-1 to TRBJ1-4; D is unclear. The CDR3 length is 16 residues. Germline CDR1 and CDR2: SGHRS and YFSETQ. V lost 3 bases, J lost 4 bases, and 16 bases lay in between.

This clonotype has just a few counts. The chain joins TRBV18 to TRBJ1-2; TRBD1 is a possible D gene (5 bases). Trimming stripped 2 bases from V and 7 bases from J, with 20 bases between. The germline CDR1 and CDR2 sequences are KGHSH and LQKENI. The CDR3 runs to 16 residues. The CDR3 coding sequence is TGTGCCAGCTCACCATTGGGGACGGAGATCGGCGGTGGCTACACCTTC. It is translated as CASSPLGTEIGGGYTF. Based on the CDR3 plus reference TRBV18 and TRBJ1-2, the full variable domain is NAGVMQNPRHLVRRRGQEARLRCSPMKGHSHVYWYRQLPEEGLKFMVYLQKENIIDESGMPKERFSAEFPKEGPSILRIQQVVRGDSAAYFCASSPLGTEIGGGYTFGSGTRLTVV.

This chain joins TRBV27 and TRBJ1-3, with a weak D call TRBD1 (5 bases). The CDR3 length is 13 residues. The V end was cut by 5 bases, the J end by 2 bases, with 7 bases between. Germline assignment: CDR1 MNHEY and CDR2 SMNVEV (reference sequence). CDR3 DNA sequence: TGTGCCAGCAGTCGGGGGACTGGAAACACCATATATTTT. Its protein is CASSRGTGNTIYF.

This clonotype has a handful of counts. The genes are TRBV2 and TRBJ2-3; D is unresolved. CDR1 and CDR2 (germline): SNHLY, FYNNEI. There are 16 residues in the CDR3. Trimming removed 2 bases at V and 5 bases at J, with 17 bases between. The CDR3 is CASSEYGGQWGDTQYF. The CDR3 coding sequence is TGTGCCAGCAGTGAATATGGCGGTCAATGGGGAGATACGCAGTATTTT.

This clonotype was seen a handful of times. This sequence joins TRBV20-1 and TRBJ1-1; 10 nucleotides agree with TRBD1. The germline CDR1 and CDR2 sequences are DFQATT and SNEGSKA (reference sequence). The V and J ends lost 5 bases and 6 bases, in that order; junction bases with no gene match: 15. The CDR3 spans 16 residues. The CDR3, as DNA: TGCAGTGCTGACGCCATGTGGACAGGGGGTAACGCTGAAGCTTTCTTT. This translates into CSADAMWTGGNAEAFF.

The chain links TRBV15 to TRBJ2-3; a possible D gene is TRBD2 (7 bases). Germline V gives CDR1 LNHNV, CDR2 YYDKDF (reference sequence). Between the trimmed V and J ends, which lost 0 bases and 5 bases, there was a span of 15 bases. The CDR3 has 16 residues. CDR3 nucleotides: TGTGCCACCAGCAGAGATCAGGAGGGGGGGCAAGATACGCAGTATTTT. As protein: CATSRDQEGGQDTQYF.

The J gene is TRBJ2-4, the V gene TRBV27; maybe TRBD2 (5 bases). Germline V gene data show CDR1 as MNHEY and CDR2 as SMNVEV (reference sequence). The CDR3 loop spans 16 amino acids. The V end lost 6 bases, the J end lost 3 bases, and 18 bases lay between the germline ends. CDR3 amino acids: CASSSYSTGDKNIQYF. CDR3 DNA sequence: TGTGCCAGCAGCTCTTACTCGACCGGGGACAAAAACATTCAGTACTTC.

This sequence joins TRBV28 and TRBJ2-7, with D possibly TRBD2 on 6 matching bases. Germline lookup yields CDR1 MDHEN and CDR2 SYDVKM. The length of the CDR3 is 16 residues. Trimming shortened V by 4 bases and J by 5 bases, and 21 bases separated the two germline ends. The CDR3: CASSSPRRGIRHEQYF. Here the CDR3 DNA reads TGTGCCAGCAGTTCGCCCCGGCGGGGTATCCGGCACGAGCAGTACTTC.

The chain has TRBV3-1 and TRBJ2-2, with D perhaps matching TRBD1 (5 bases). CDR3 length: 18 residues. Trimming took off 2 bases at V and 0 bases at J, with 16 bases between the two ends. CDR1 is LGHDT, CDR2 YNNKEL, per germline (reference sequence). CDR3 residues: CASSQKLTGATNTGELFF. The CDR3 nucleotides are TGTGCCAGCAGCCAAAAGCTAACTGGGGCAACGAACACCGGGGAGCTGTTTTTT.

The chain couples TRBV20-1 to TRBJ2-5, with D perhaps TRBD2 (6 bases). The DNA end is more similar to TRBJ2-1, so the J call may be wrong. The CDR3 runs to 18 residues. Germline CDR1 DFQATT, CDR2 SNEGSKA (reference sequence). CDR3 protein: CSARKQSASGPHYNEQFF. In nucleotides, the CDR3 is TGCAGTGCACGGAAGCAGTCAGCCAGCGGGCCCCACTACAATGAGCAGTTCTTC.